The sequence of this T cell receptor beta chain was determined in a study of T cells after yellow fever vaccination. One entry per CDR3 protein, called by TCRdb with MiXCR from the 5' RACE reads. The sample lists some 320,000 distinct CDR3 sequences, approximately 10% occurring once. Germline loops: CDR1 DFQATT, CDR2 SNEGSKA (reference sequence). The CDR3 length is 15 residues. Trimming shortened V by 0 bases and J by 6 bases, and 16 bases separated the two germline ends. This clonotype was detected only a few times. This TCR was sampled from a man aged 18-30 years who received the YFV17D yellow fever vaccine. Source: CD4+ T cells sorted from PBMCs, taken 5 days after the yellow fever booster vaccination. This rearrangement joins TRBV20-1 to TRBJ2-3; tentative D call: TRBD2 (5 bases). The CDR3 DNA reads TGCAGTGCTAGAGATCGTAGGCTAGCTTCCGATACGCAGTATTTT. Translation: CSARDRRLASDTQYF.